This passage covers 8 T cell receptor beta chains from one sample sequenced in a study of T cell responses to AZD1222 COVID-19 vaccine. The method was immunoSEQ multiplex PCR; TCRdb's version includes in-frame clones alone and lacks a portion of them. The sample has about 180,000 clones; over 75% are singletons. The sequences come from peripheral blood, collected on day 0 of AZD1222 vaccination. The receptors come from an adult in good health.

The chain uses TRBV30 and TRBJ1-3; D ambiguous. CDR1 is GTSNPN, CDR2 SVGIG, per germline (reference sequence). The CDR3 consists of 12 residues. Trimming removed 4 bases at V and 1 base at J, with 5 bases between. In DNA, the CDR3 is TGTGCCTGGAAAATATCTGGAAACACCATATATTTT. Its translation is CAWKISGNTIYF.

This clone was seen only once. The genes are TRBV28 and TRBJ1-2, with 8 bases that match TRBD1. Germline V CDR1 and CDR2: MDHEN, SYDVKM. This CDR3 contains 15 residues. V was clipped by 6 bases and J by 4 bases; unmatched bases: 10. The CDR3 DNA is TGTGCCAGCAGGGGAACGACAGGGGTTATCTATGGCTACACCTTC. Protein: CASRGTTGVIYGYTF.

In nucleotides, the CDR3 is TGTGCCAGCAGCCTACCCCGGGGGAGTACGAACACCGGGGAGCTGTTTTTT. This encodes CASSLPRGSTNTGELFF. The V and J genes are TRBV11-3 and TRBJ2-2; weak D call: TRBD2 (6 bases). The CDR3 has 17 residues. Looked up from germline, CDR1 is SGHNT and CDR2 is YENEEA. Trimming stripped 5 bases from V and 0 bases from J, with 16 bases between.

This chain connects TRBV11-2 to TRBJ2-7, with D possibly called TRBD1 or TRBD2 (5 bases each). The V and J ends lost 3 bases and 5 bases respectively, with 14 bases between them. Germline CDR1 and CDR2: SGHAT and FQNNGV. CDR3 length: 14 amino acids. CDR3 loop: CASSLMGPRNEQYF. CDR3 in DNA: TGTGCCAGCAGCTTGATGGGACCGCGGAACGAGCAGTACTTC.

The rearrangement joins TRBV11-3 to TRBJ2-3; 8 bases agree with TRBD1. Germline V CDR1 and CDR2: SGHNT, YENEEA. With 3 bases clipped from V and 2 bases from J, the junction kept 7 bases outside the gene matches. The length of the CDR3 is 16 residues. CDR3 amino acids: CASSFGTGLNTDTQYF. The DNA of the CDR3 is TGTGCCAGCAGCTTTGGGACAGGCCTCAACACAGATACGCAGTATTTT.

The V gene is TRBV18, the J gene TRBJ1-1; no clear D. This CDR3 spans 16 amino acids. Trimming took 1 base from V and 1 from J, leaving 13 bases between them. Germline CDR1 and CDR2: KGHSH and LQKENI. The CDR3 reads CASSPLLELANTEAFF. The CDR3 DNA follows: TGTGCCAGCTCACCACTATTAGAGTTGGCGAACACTGAAGCTTTCTTT.

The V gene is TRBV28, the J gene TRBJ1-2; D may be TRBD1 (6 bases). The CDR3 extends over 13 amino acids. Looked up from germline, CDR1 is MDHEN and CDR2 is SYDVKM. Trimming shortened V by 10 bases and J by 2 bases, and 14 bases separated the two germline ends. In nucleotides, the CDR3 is TGTGCCACCCTTTCCGGGACAAACTATGGCTACACCTTC. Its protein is CATLSGTNYGYTF.

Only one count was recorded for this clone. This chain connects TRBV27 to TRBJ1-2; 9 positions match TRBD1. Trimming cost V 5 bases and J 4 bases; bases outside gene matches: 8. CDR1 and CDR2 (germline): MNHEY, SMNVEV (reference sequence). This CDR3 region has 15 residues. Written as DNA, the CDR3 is TGTGCCAGCAGTCTTGACAGGGGGGTACCCTATGGCTACACCTTC. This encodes CASSLDRGVPYGYTF.